This T cell receptor (beta chain) was obtained from a study of T cell repertoires in cytomegalovirus infection. Study in general: Public TCR beta signatures marked donors with CMV infection and the matching HLA.

Trimming stripped 4 bases from V and 6 bases from J, with 15 bases between. This CDR3 contains 14 residues. CDR1 and CDR2 (germline): MNHEY, SVGAGI. To note about this clonotype: Its antigen remains unidentified.

Study-level results: Identification of carriers of CMV plus the relevant HLA was performed using cumulative public TCR beta family frequency. There were HLA-C-restricted CMV-specific TCR beta clonotypes dominating the ex vivo response.

One entry per CDR3 protein, called by TCRdb with MiXCR from the reads. The repertoire holds 300,000 or so distinct CDR3 sequences, with roughly 25% as singletons. This rearrangement joins TRBV6-5 to TRBJ1-1; perhaps TRBD1 as D (6 bases). The receptor was isolated from a human donor in good health (CMV status not recorded). Some clones in this sample may be carry-over from other donors' samples. The specimen was cultured PBMCs, collected from culture after CMV antigen stimulation. CDR3 in DNA: TGTGCCAGCAGTTTCGACAGGCGAGGGGCTGAAGCTTTCTTT. This gives the protein CASSFDRRGAEAFF.